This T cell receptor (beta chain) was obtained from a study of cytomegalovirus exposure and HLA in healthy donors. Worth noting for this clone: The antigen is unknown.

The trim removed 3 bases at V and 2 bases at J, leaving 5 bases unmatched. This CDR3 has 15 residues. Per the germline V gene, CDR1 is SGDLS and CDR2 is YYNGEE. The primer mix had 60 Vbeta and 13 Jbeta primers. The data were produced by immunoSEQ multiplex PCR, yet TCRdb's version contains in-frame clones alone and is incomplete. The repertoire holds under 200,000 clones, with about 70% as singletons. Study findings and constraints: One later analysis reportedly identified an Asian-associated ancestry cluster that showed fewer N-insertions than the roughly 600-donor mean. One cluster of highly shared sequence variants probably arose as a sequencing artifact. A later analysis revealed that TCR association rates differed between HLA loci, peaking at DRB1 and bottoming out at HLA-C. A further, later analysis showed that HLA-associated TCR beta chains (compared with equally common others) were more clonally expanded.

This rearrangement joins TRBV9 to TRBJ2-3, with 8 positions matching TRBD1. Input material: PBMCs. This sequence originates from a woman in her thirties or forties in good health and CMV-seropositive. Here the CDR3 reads CASSARQGTTDTQYF. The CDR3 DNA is TGTGCCAGCAGCGCCCGACAGGGGACCACAGATACGCAGTATTTT.